This TCR beta chain is drawn from a study of blood T cell repertoires in COVID-19. The germline V gene has CDR1 MNHNS and CDR2 SASEGT. Trimming removed 1 base at V and 7 bases at J, with 16 bases between. The CDR3 runs 15 residues. Only in-frame clones appear in the TCRdb table, and some are missing; sequencing was by immunoSEQ multiplex PCR. The data contain 200,000 to 300,000 clones, around 92% of them singletons. Material: PBMCs or T cells enriched from blood (not recorded which). The chain is built from TRBV6-1 and TRBJ1-2; no reliable D call. This TCR was recovered from a woman younger than 45 with acute COVID-19. DNA for the CDR3: TGTGCCAGCAGTGAAGTTCGGGGTTTCCTCGGTGGCTACACCTTC. Translating it yields CASSEVRGFLGGYTF.